Only one count was recorded for the clone carrying this T cell receptor beta chain. Antigen specificity is unknown. The record originates from a study of cytomegalovirus exposure and HLA in healthy donors. Notes on the study in general: Serostatus for CMV was the only available immune exposure information.

PCR primers comprised 60 Vbeta and 13 Jbeta primers. Profiling relied on immunoSEQ multiplex PCR, and the TCRdb table lists in-frame clones only, not all of them. The sample yields over 120,000 clones, roughly 80% seen once. The source is a woman under 40 in good health and CMV-seronegative. The sequenced sample was PBMCs.

The CDR3 protein is CASSPPGQGNTIYF. In DNA form, the CDR3 reads TGTGCCAGCTCACCTCCGGGACAGGGAAACACCATATATTTT. The chain carries TRBV18 and TRBJ1-3; 7 nucleotides align to TRBD1. CDR1 and CDR2 (germline): KGHSH, LQKENI. Trimming took 3 bases from V and 4 from J; bases not matched to a gene: 3. This CDR3 has 14 residues.